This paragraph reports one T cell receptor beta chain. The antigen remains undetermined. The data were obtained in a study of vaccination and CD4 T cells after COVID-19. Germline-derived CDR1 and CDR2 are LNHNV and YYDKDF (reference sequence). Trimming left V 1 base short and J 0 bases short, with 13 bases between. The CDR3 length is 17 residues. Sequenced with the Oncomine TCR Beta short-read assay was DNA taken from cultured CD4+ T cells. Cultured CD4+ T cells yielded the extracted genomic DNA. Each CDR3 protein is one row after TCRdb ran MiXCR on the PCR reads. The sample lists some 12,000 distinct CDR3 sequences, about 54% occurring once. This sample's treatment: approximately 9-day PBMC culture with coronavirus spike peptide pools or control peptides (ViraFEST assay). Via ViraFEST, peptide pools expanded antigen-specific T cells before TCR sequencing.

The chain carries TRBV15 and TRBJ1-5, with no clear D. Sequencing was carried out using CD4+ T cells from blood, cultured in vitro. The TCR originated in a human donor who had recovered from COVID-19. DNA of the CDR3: TGTGCCACCAGCAGAGGAATGATAGCCACTAGCAATCAGCCCCAGCATTTT. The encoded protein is CATSRGMIATSNQPQHF. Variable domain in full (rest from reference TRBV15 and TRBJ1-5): DAMVIQNPRYQVTQFGKPVTLSCSQTLNHNVMYWYQQKSSQAPKLLFHYYDKDFNNEADTPDNFQSRRPNTSFCFLDIRSPGLGDTAMYLCATSRGMIATSNQPQHFGDGTRLSIL.